Listed here are 5 T cell receptor beta chains from one sample, sequenced in a study of follicular helper T cells after annual influenza vaccination. Repertoires were generated with immunoSEQ multiplex PCR, while TCRdb's copy carries only in-frame clones and drops some. This sample has some 3,900 clones; around 76% occur once, and the top ten carry under 0.9%. Regarding time point: 2014-2015 season, 7 days after vaccination. Here the sequenced sample was CXCR5- memory CD4+ T cells sorted from blood, taken 7 days after influenza vaccination. The receptors originated from an adult who received the influenza vaccine.

The V gene is TRBV11-3, the J gene TRBJ2-1; D unresolved. This CDR3 has 13 residues. The germline CDR1 and CDR2 sequences are SGHNT and YENEEA. Trimming cost V 5 bases and J 6 bases, with 11 bases left between them. CDR3 region: CASSPHLGNEQFF. Written as DNA, the CDR3 is TGTGCCAGCAGCCCCCACCTGGGCAATGAGCAGTTCTTC.

The chain joins TRBV5-1 to TRBJ2-7; D unresolved. CDR1 and CDR2 from the germline V gene are SGHRS and YFSETQ. CDR3 length: 12 amino acids. V was trimmed by 0 bases and J by 3 bases, leaving 4 bases between them. CDR3 residues: CASSLDGYEQYF. The CDR3 bases are TGCGCCAGCAGCTTGGATGGCTACGAGCAGTACTTC.

The chain uses TRBV5-8 and TRBJ2-7; the D is unclear. V was trimmed by 2 bases and J by 0 bases, leaving 9 bases between them. This CDR3 contains 14 residues. Germline loops: CDR1 SGHTS, CDR2 YDEGEE. CDR3: CASSFRRTSYEQYF. The DNA of the CDR3 is TGTGCCAGCAGCTTTCGACGCACCTCCTACGAGCAGTACTTC.

This clone was observed a few times. The V and J genes are TRBV4-1 and TRBJ1-6; no clear D gene. Germline V gene data show CDR1 as MGHRA and CDR2 as YSYEKL. The CDR3 is made up of 12 amino acids. The V gene lost 1 base and the J gene lost 11 bases, with 6 bases spanning the gap. The chain's CDR3 is CASSQGGPPLHF. In DNA form, the CDR3 reads TGCGCCAGCAGCCAAGGAGGCCCACCCCTCCACTTT.

This sequence joins TRBV7-8 and TRBJ2-6, with D perhaps TRBD1 or TRBD2 (5 bases each). The germline gives CDR1 SGHVS, CDR2 FQNEAQ. This CDR3 has 18 amino acids. V shed 0 bases and J shed 0 bases, with 12 bases lying between them. CDR3 DNA sequence: TGTGCCAGCAGCTTAGCCGGGACCCTCACCTCTGGGGCCAACGTCCTGACTTTC. It translates to CASSLAGTLTSGANVLTF.